This TCR beta chain was profiled in a study of T-cell memory formation after mild COVID-19. Study overall: TCR clusters mostly belonged to single donors. Study results and caveats: Contracting CD8+ clones were enriched in EMRA, CD4+ mainly in CM and EM.

One entry per CDR3 protein, called by TCRdb with MiXCR from the 5' RACE reads. Here the sample spans roughly 400,000 distinct CDR3 sequences, more than 15% being singletons. Trimming took off 0 bases at V and 7 bases at J, with 14 bases between the two ends. CDR1 SGHRS and CDR2 YFSETQ come from the germline V gene. The CDR3 extends over 15 amino acids. This clonotype was recorded a few times. Its antigen is unknown. The receptor's source is a man aged 18 to 30 who had mild COVID-19 (a few samples of this study predate the infection). Cell type and time point are not known. Sequencing was carried out using PBMCs or a T cell subset sorted from them (not recorded which). The chain links TRBV5-1 to TRBJ2-1; a weak D match, TRBD2 (6 bases). In DNA form, the CDR3 reads TGCGCCAGCAGCTTGGCCAGGTCGGGGAGGAATGAGCAGTTCTTC. It specifies CASSLARSGRNEQFF.